A single sample gave rise to the 27 T cell receptor beta chains below, sequenced in a study of vaccination and CD4 T cells after COVID-19. For these TCRs, the target antigens are not known. Sequencing of the DNA from cultured CD4+ T cells was carried out with the Oncomine TCR Beta short-read assay. TCRdb itself ran the PCR reads through MiXCR, one entry per CDR3 protein. This repertoire shows about 14,000 distinct CDR3 sequences, 43% found once; its top ten account for around a sixth. The treatment here: approximately 9-day PBMC culture with coronavirus spike peptide pools or control peptides (ViraFEST assay). Source material: cultured CD4+ T cells from blood. All receptors come from a human donor with COVID-19.

This clonotype showed up just a few times. V gene TRBV19 combines with J gene TRBJ1-5; D is uncertain. The CDR3 has 14 amino acids. CDR1 is LNHDA, CDR2 SQIVND, per germline (reference sequence). V lost 2 bases, J lost 2 bases, and 7 bases lay in between. The DNA of the CDR3 is TGTGCCAGTAGTATACAGTGGGGCAATCAGCCCCAGCATTTT. This codes for CASSIQWGNQPQHF.

The rearrangement uses TRBV7-2 and TRBJ2-7; perhaps TRBD2 as D (5 bases). Deletions cut 7 bases from V and 4 bases from J, with 11 bases between. This CDR3 has 12 amino acids. Per the germline V gene, CDR1 is SGHTA and CDR2 is FQGNSA. The CDR3 sequence is CASTVSGYEQYF. The CDR3 nucleotides read TGTGCCAGCACCGTATCGGGATACGAGCAGTACTTC.

This rearrangement joins TRBV28 to TRBJ2-2; a weak D match, TRBD1 (7 bases). Trimming took 6 bases from V and 7 from J, leaving 15 bases between them. Germline V CDR1 and CDR2: MDHEN, SYDVKM. This CDR3 region has 14 residues. In DNA form, the CDR3 reads TGTGCCAGCAGCACCCCAGGGGGAGGCGGGGAGCTGTTTTTT. Residues: CASSTPGGGGELFF.

This chain joins TRBV20-1 and TRBJ1-2; D gene unclear. Trimming left V 7 bases short and J 4 bases short, with 19 bases between. The V gene's germline CDR1 is DFQATT and CDR2 SNEGSKA (reference sequence). The CDR3 has 14 amino acids. The CDR3 DNA is TGCAGTGTCCCCCGACCGATGGAGGGCTATGGCTACACCTTC. Protein sequence: CSVPRPMEGYGYTF.

The chain is built from TRBV2 and TRBJ2-7, with D perhaps assigned TRBD1 or TRBD2 (5 bases each). The CDR3 runs to 13 residues. Trimming stripped 6 bases from V and 6 bases from J, with 15 bases between. CDR1 is SNHLY, CDR2 FYNNEI, per germline. CDR3 nucleotides: TGTGCCAGCAGAGCCGGGACCTTCGTCGAGCAGTACTTC. Its protein is CASRAGTFVEQYF.

This clonotype was seen a handful of times. This rearrangement joins TRBV18 to TRBJ2-6; no clear D. The CDR3 runs to 14 residues. V was pared by 5 bases and J by 1 base, with 6 bases between. Looked up from germline, CDR1 is KGHSH and CDR2 is LQKENI. The CDR3 spells CASSELSGANVLTF. CDR3 coding DNA: TGTGCCAGCTCAGAATTATCTGGGGCCAACGTCCTGACTTTC. Complete variable domain (other parts from reference TRBV18 and TRBJ2-6): NAGVMQNPRHLVRRRGQEARLRCSPMKGHSHVYWYRQLPEEGLKFMVYLQKENIIDESGMPKERFSAEFPKEGPSILRIQQVVRGDSAAYFCASSELSGANVLTFGAGSRLTVL.

On this clonotype: The likely explanation is a read error, given a far larger clone one base away. The V and J genes are TRBV6-4 and TRBJ2-5, with D perhaps TRBD1 or TRBD2 (5 bases each). This CDR3 contains 16 residues. V shed 1 base and J shed 11 bases, with 23 bases lying between them. Per the germline V gene, CDR1 is MRHNA and CDR2 is SNTAGT. The CDR3 protein is CASSDYHHMGVDEQYF. Written as DNA, the CDR3 is TGTGCCAGCAGTGACTACCATCACATGGGGGTTGATGAGCAGTACTTC.

The V gene is TRBV20-1, the J gene TRBJ2-5; 8 bases map to TRBD2. The germline V gene has CDR1 DFQATT and CDR2 SNEGSKA (reference sequence). This CDR3 is 15 amino acids long. Trimming took 0 bases from V and 3 from J; bases not matched to a gene: 6. The CDR3 loop is CSARDAAGVEETQYF. The DNA for the CDR3 is TGCAGTGCTAGAGATGCAGCGGGGGTAGAAGAGACCCAGTACTTC.

This clonotype appeared a few times. The V call is TRBV6-1, the J call TRBJ1-6; 7 bases agree with TRBD1. Per germline, CDR1 MNHNS and CDR2 SASEGT. Losses at the gene ends were 5 bases for V and 2 bases for J; bases not matched to a gene: 6. The CDR3 length is 16 residues. The CDR3 here is CASSQTGVTYNSPLHF. The DNA of the CDR3 is TGTGCCAGCAGTCAAACAGGGGTCACCTATAATTCACCCCTCCACTTT.

There are a few counts of this clonotype. This rearrangement joins TRBV6-2 or TRBV6-3 to TRBJ1-5, with D unresolved. This CDR3 is built from 14 residues. The V gene lost 0 bases and the J gene lost 2 bases, with 5 bases spanning the gap. Germline CDR1 is MNHEY and CDR2 is SVGEGT. In DNA, the CDR3 is TGTGCCAGCAGTTACTCGAGAGGCAATCAGCCCCAGCATTTT. Amino acid sequence: CASSYSRGNQPQHF.

The gene calls are TRBV12-3 or TRBV12-4 and TRBJ2-7; D is unclear. The CDR3 runs 12 residues. V was shortened by 5 bases and J by 6 bases, with 11 bases between the two germline ends. The CDR3 loop reads CASSPTASEQYF. In DNA, the CDR3 is TGTGCCAGCAGTCCCACGGCCTCCGAGCAGTACTTC.

As regards this clonotype: At one boundary the junction diverges from the germline segment, which might be a read error. The chain recombines TRBV28 with TRBJ2-7, with D possibly being TRBD1 or TRBD2 (6 bases each). Germline V gene lookup returns CDR1 MDHEN and CDR2 SYDVKM. This CDR3 region has 14 residues. The CDR3 protein is CAGSLYREVYEQYF. CDR3 nucleotides: TGTGCCGGCAGTTTATACAGGGAGGTCTACGAGCAGTACTTC.

This clonotype was seen a handful of times. This chain links TRBV19 with TRBJ1-2; 7 nucleotides match TRBD1. The V and J ends lost 5 bases and 8 bases, in that order; junction bases with no gene match: 11. CDR1 and CDR2 from the germline V gene are LNHDA and SQIVND (reference sequence). The CDR3 loop spans 14 amino acids. CDR3 bases: TGTGCCAGTAGTGTTACAGGGGTATTGAGGGGCTACACCTTC. Translated: CASSVTGVLRGYTF.

This clonotype was picked up one time. It is unclear where the CDR3 begins or ends on the DNA, so no DNA is shown, and the CDR3 is as TCRdb lists it. This chain connects TRBV2 to TRBJ2-7. Termini included, the CDR3 measures 22 amino acids. The germline CDR1 and CDR2 sequences are SNHLY and FYNNEI. The CDR3 spells CASTNQTSMYLCATTQWGEQYF.

J is TRBJ1-5 and V is TRBV6-2 or TRBV6-3; maybe TRBD1 (6 bases). Trimming took 2 bases from V and 6 from J, leaving 14 bases between them. The CDR3 spans 15 residues. Germline loops: CDR1 MNHEY, CDR2 SVGEGT. CDR3 sequence: CASSYLGARGQPQHF. CDR3 bases: TGTGCCAGCAGTTACCTCGGGGCCAGGGGTCAGCCCCAGCATTTT.

This clonotype was observed a few times. The genes are TRBV12-3 or TRBV12-4 and TRBJ1-6; TRBD1 agrees at 9 bases. With 6 bases clipped from V and 10 bases from J, the junction kept 7 bases outside the gene matches. The CDR3 totals 14 residues. The CDR3 DNA is TGTGCCAGCAGCGCCACAGGGGGCTGGTCACCCCTCCACTTT. Translated: CASSATGGWSPLHF.

This clonotype occurred a few times. The chain carries TRBV5-1 and TRBJ2-5, with a weak D call TRBD2 (7 bases). The CDR3 consists of 16 residues. Germline V gene lookup returns CDR1 SGHRS and CDR2 YFSETQ. Trimming pared 5 bases from V and 0 bases from J, leaving 17 bases between. The chain's CDR3 is CASRPGGAGNQETQYF. CDR3 bases: TGCGCCAGCAGACCTGGGGGGGCGGGGAACCAAGAGACCCAGTACTTC.

The chain uses TRBV6-2 or TRBV6-3 and TRBJ1-2; 8 nucleotides match TRBD1. The CDR3 totals 15 residues. Losses at the gene ends were 5 bases for V and 4 bases for J; bases not matched to a gene: 9. The V gene's germline CDR1 is MNHEY and CDR2 SVGEGT. CDR3 nucleotide sequence: TGTGCCAGCAGTCCCGGACAGGGAAGGGCCTATGGCTACACCTTC. Its protein product is CASSPGQGRAYGYTF.

This chain uses TRBV7-8 with TRBJ2-5; 12 nucleotides align to TRBD1. Germline V lookup: CDR1 SGHVS, CDR2 FQNEAQ. This CDR3 contains 17 residues. V lost 3 bases, J lost 5 bases, and 10 bases stayed unmatched. CDR3: CASSFSPGTGGLETQYF. The CDR3 nucleotides are TGTGCCAGCAGCTTTTCGCCCGGGACAGGGGGCTTGGAGACCCAGTACTTC.

The chain recombines TRBV19 with TRBJ1-6; the D gene is possibly TRBD1 (5 bases). The CDR3 has 13 amino acids. CDR1 is LNHDA, CDR2 SQIVND, per germline (reference sequence). V was pared by 3 bases and J by 9 bases, with 9 bases between. CDR3 sequence (DNA): TGTGCCAGTAGTATTGCAGGGACTTCACCCCTCCACTTT. As protein: CASSIAGTSPLHF. Using reference TRBV19 and TRBJ1-6 for the parts outside the CDR3, the full variable domain is DGGITQSPKYLFRKEGQNVTLSCEQNLNHDAMYWYRQDPGQGLRLIYYSQIVNDFQKGDIAEGYSVSREKKESFPLTVTSAQKNPTAFYLCASSIAGTSPLHFGNGTRLTVT.

V is TRBV28 and J is TRBJ2-3; D is uncertain. Germline V gene data show CDR1 as MDHEN and CDR2 as SYDVKM. There are 17 residues in the CDR3. Trimming stripped 6 bases from V and 2 bases from J, with 21 bases between. CDR3: CASSLLRTDVITDTQYF. The CDR3 region has the DNA TGTGCCAGCAGCCTCTTAAGGACGGACGTTATCACAGATACGCAGTATTTT.

This clonotype was observed a handful of times. Written as DNA, the CDR3 is TGTGCCAGCAGCTTAGTGGTGGGACAGGTTCACGAGCAGTACTTC. Translating gives CASSLVVGQVHEQYF. The gene calls are TRBV7-2 and TRBJ2-7; 8 bases line up with TRBD1. The V gene end was trimmed by 1 base and the J gene end by 5 bases; junction bases not matched to a gene: 7. Germline CDR1 SGHTA, CDR2 FQGNSA. This CDR3 is built from 15 residues.

This clonotype came up a few times. The CDR3 loop is CASSYPSYQETQYF. CDR3 nucleotide sequence: TGTGCCAGCAGTTACCCCTCGTACCAAGAGACCCAGTACTTC. The chain recombines TRBV6-2 or TRBV6-3 with TRBJ2-5; D call uncertain. Trimming removed 2 bases at V and 0 bases at J, with 7 bases between. There are 14 residues in the CDR3. In germline, CDR1 is MNHEY, CDR2 SVGEGT.

J is TRBJ2-3 and V is TRBV6-1, with 9 bases aligning to TRBD1. This CDR3 contains 16 residues. After removal of 6 bases from V and 6 bases from J, the junction contained 13 bases not matched to a gene. Germline V gene sequence: CDR1 MNHNS, CDR2 SASEGT. The CDR3 DNA reads as TGTGCCAGCAGCCCAGGGGACAGGGAAGTTCGTGATACGCAGTATTTT. Residues: CASSPGDREVRDTQYF.

In its sample, this clonotype is medium-sized. This chain joins TRBV6-1 and TRBJ2-1; D perhaps matches TRBD1 (6 bases). Germline CDR1 reads MNHNS; CDR2 reads SASEGT. CDR3 length equals 15 residues. V lost 6 bases to trimming and J lost 2 bases, with 14 bases between them. The CDR3, as DNA: TGTGCCAGCAGCAACGGACAGTTTGCCTACAATGAGCAGTTCTTC. Translated, it gives CASSNGQFAYNEQFF.

V is TRBV7-2 and J is TRBJ1-6; tentative D call: TRBD1 (5 bases). Trimming stripped 5 bases from V and 14 bases from J, with 16 bases between. This CDR3 is 13 amino acids long. Looked up from germline, CDR1 is SGHTA and CDR2 is FQGNSA. The CDR3: CASSPLRRGTLHF. For the CDR3, the DNA is TGTGCCAGCAGCCCCCTTAGGAGGGGAACCCTCCACTTT.

The chain combines TRBV6-5 with TRBJ1-1; no reliable D call. Germline V gives CDR1 MNHEY, CDR2 SVGAGI. V was trimmed by 2 bases and J by 3 bases, leaving 10 bases between them. The CDR3 sequence is 14 residues long. The CDR3 sequence: CASSYAGADTEAFF. CDR3 bases: TGTGCCAGCAGTTACGCGGGCGCGGACACTGAAGCTTTCTTT.